Listed below are T cell receptor beta chains from one sample, sequenced in a study of cytomegalovirus exposure and HLA in healthy donors. The protocol was immunoSEQ multiplex PCR, while the TCRdb copy is restricted to in-frame clones and leaves out a portion. This table holds approximately 150,000 clones, roughly 74% found once. What was sequenced was PBMCs. These receptors all stem from a woman between 40 and 50 years old in good health and CMV-seropositive. CDR3s include the opening cysteine and the closing phenylalanine or tryptophan. The D gene is left open where the match is weak. Expanded clones get a size class; other rows say once, few or many, or leave the size out.

>TRBD2|NA|TRBV7-2|TRBJ2-7
CASSRGVGGTYEQYF
TGTGCCAGCAGCCGGGGGGTCGGGGGAACTTACGAGCAGTACTTC
>NA|NA|TRBV5-6|TRBJ2-7
CASRPRPGHYEQYF
TGTGCCAGCAGACCCCGCCCCGGACACTACGAGCAGTACTTC
>TRBD2|once|TRBV4-2|TRBJ2-2
CASMGLAGTGELFF
TGTGCCAGCATGGGACTAGCGGGAACCGGGGAGCTGTTTTTT
>TRBD1|NA|TRBV6-4|TRBJ1-2
CASSDSGTGDYYGYTF
TGTGCCAGCAGTGACTCGGGGACAGGGGATTACTATGGCTACACCTTC
>NA|NA|TRBV11-3|TRBJ2-1
CASSLFPTNEQFF
TGTGCCAGCAGCTTATTCCCTACCAATGAGCAGTTCTTC
>TRBD2|NA|TRBV10-3|TRBJ2-1
CAIGTTSHNEQFF
TGTGCCATCGGGACTACCTCTCACAATGAGCAGTTCTTC
>TRBD2|NA|TRBV7-2|TRBJ2-1
CASSPRGLAGVGEQFF
TGTGCCAGCAGCCCCCGCGGCCTAGCGGGAGTTGGGGAGCAGTTCTTC
>TRBD2|NA|TRBV9|TRBJ2-1
CASSEGTNYNEQFF
TGTGCCAGCAGCGAGGGGACTAATTACAATGAGCAGTTCTTC
>TRBD1|NA|TRBV19|TRBJ2-2
CASKEQGDTGELFF
TGTGCCAGTAAGGAACAGGGGGACACCGGGGAGCTGTTTTTT
>NA|NA|TRBV20-1|TRBJ1-2
CSARDHGGYTF
TGCAGTGCTAGAGATCACGGTGGCTACACCTTC
>TRBD2|NA|TRBV7-6|TRBJ2-3
CASSLVGSGRVASGIATDTQYF
TGTGCCAGCAGCTTAGTAGGGTCCGGGAGGGTGGCCTCGGGAATAGCCACAGATACGCAGTATTTT
>NA|NA|TRBV6-1|TRBJ1-2
CASSVTIVIYGYTF
TGTGCCAGCAGTGTAACGATAGTTATCTATGGCTACACCTTC
>NA|NA|TRBV28|TRBJ2-7
CASSLRVGLARLDYEQYF
TGTGCCAGCAGTTTAAGGGTTGGGCTAGCGCGTTTGGACTACGAGCAGTACTTC